Below are 18 T cell receptor beta chains sequenced from a single sample in a study of OX40 agonist ivuxolimab in advanced cancers. The data were produced by immunoSEQ multiplex PCR, yet TCRdb's version contains in-frame clones alone and is incomplete. The table lists 35,000 to 45,000 clones, 70% to 80% of them singletons. Sequencing was performed on CD4+ or CD8+ T cells sorted from blood, taken in a trial of the OX40 agonist ivuxolimab. These receptors all stem from an adult with an advanced solid tumor such as melanoma, head and neck, liver or kidney cancer.

The rearrangement links TRBV5-1 to TRBJ2-3; possibly TRBD1 or TRBD2 for D (5 bases each). CDR1 and CDR2 (germline): SGHRS, YFSETQ. There are 15 residues in the CDR3. The V and J ends lost 3 bases and 1 base respectively, with 12 bases between them. The CDR3 loop reads CASSYTGLGTDTQYF. The CDR3 DNA reads as TGCGCCAGCAGCTACACGGGGCTCGGCACAGATACGCAGTATTTT.

This chain uses TRBV28 with TRBJ1-1; perhaps TRBD1 as D (5 bases). The CDR3 spans 16 residues. CDR1 and CDR2 (germline): MDHEN, SYDVKM. Trimming pared 4 bases from V and 0 bases from J, leaving 15 bases between. The CDR3 is CASSWVAGKLNTEAFF. Written as DNA, the CDR3 is TGTGCCAGCAGTTGGGTGGCAGGGAAACTGAACACTGAAGCTTTCTTT.

The table lists this clone with a few counts. The V and J genes are TRBV7-8 and TRBJ2-2, with TRBD2 as a possible D gene (5 bases). CDR1 is SGHVS and CDR2 is FQNEAQ in the germline V gene. V lost 7 bases and J lost 0, with 12 bases in between. The CDR3 length is 15 residues. CDR3: CASNSGIANTGELFF. The CDR3 coding sequence is TGTGCCAGCAACTCCGGGATAGCGAACACCGGGGAGCTGTTTTTT.

The V gene is TRBV19, the J gene TRBJ1-1; TRBD1 agrees at 8 bases. V lost 6 bases to trimming and J lost 6 bases; unmatched junction nucleotides: 6. Germline V gene lookup returns CDR1 LNHDA and CDR2 SQIVND (reference sequence). The CDR3 contains 13 residues. This chain's CDR3 is CASRTGGGAEAFF. In DNA, the CDR3 is TGTGCCAGTAGAACAGGGGGTGGTGCTGAAGCTTTCTTT.

This chain links TRBV5-1 with TRBJ1-2; D remains ambiguous. V lost 4 bases and J lost 5, with 9 bases in between. This CDR3 contains 12 residues. Looked up from germline, CDR1 is SGHRS and CDR2 is YFSETQ. The CDR3 region has the DNA TGCGCCAGCAGCACAGATCCTTATGGCTACACCTTC. It specifies CASSTDPYGYTF.

This clone occurred a few times. This sample includes further DNA sequences coding for the same CDR3. The chain joins TRBV14 to TRBJ2-7; D remains ambiguous. Germline CDR1 and CDR2: SGHDN and FVKESK. V was cut by 4 bases and J by 0 bases, with 10 bases left in between. This CDR3 contains 14 residues. This CDR3 reads CASSPQGISYEQYF. CDR3 nucleotide sequence: TGTGCCAGCAGCCCCCAAGGGATCTCCTACGAGCAGTACTTC.

The gene calls are TRBV18 and TRBJ1-5, with D possibly being TRBD1 (5 bases). Trimming stripped 3 bases from V and 1 base from J, with 10 bases between. The CDR3 covers 15 residues. Per germline, CDR1 KGHSH and CDR2 LQKENI. DNA for the CDR3: TGTGCCAGCTCACCCGGGTGGGGGAGCAATCAGCCCCAGCATTTT. Its protein is CASSPGWGSNQPQHF.

V is TRBV7-2 and J is TRBJ2-4; a weak D match, TRBD1 (5 bases). Trimming took off 0 bases at V and 1 base at J, with 10 bases between the two ends. CDR1 is SGHTA and CDR2 is FQGNSA in the germline V gene. CDR3 length: 16 amino acids. CDR3 in amino acids: CASSLAGVGAKNIQYF. CDR3 coding DNA: TGTGCCAGCAGCTTAGCAGGGGTGGGCGCCAAAAACATTCAGTACTTC.

The chain is built from TRBV30 and TRBJ1-4; D unclear. The CDR3 runs to 14 residues. Trimming removed 1 base at V and 0 bases at J, with 6 bases between. The germline CDR1 and CDR2 sequences are GTSNPN and SVGIG (reference sequence). CDR3 sequence: CAWSGPTTNEKLFF. The CDR3 DNA follows: TGTGCCTGGAGTGGGCCTACAACTAATGAAAAACTGTTTTTT. The whole variable domain, filled in from reference TRBV30 and TRBJ1-4, reads SQTIHQWPATLVQPVGSPLSLECTVEGTSNPNLYWYRQAAGRGLQLLFYSVGIGQISSEVPQNLSASRPQDRQFILSSKKLLLSDSGFYLCAWSGPTTNEKLFFGSGTQLSVL.

The chain joins TRBV28 to TRBJ1-1; TRBD1 is a possible D gene (6 bases). Germline values: CDR1 MDHEN, CDR2 SYDVKM. V shed 3 bases and J shed 0 bases, with 8 bases lying between them. The CDR3 is made up of 14 amino acids. The CDR3 DNA follows: TGTGCCAGCAGTTTGTCAGGGGTGAACACTGAAGCTTTCTTT. Translation: CASSLSGVNTEAFF. Together with reference TRBV28 and TRBJ1-1, the CDR3 gives the full variable domain: DVKVTQSSRYLVKRTGEKVFLECVQDMDHENMFWYRQDPGLGLRLIYFSYDVKMKEKGDIPEGYSVSREKKERFSLILESASTNQTSMYLCASSLSGVNTEAFFGQGTRLTVV.

V and J are TRBV6-1 and TRBJ2-3, with D possibly TRBD2 on 6 matching bases. V was shortened by 5 bases and J by 4 bases, with 10 bases between the two germline ends. The CDR3 has 13 residues. Germline values: CDR1 MNHNS, CDR2 SASEGT. The DNA for the CDR3 is TGTGCCAGCAGTAAGGGACTGTCAGATACGCAGTATTTT. Translation: CASSKGLSDTQYF.

The chain combines TRBV6-1 with TRBJ1-2; D is possibly TRBD1 (5 bases). The CDR3 totals 14 residues. Deletions cut 6 bases from V and 4 bases from J, with 15 bases between. Germline CDR1 is MNHNS and CDR2 is SASEGT. CDR3 nucleotides: TGTGCCAGCAGCTTTAAGACAGAAGTCTATGGCTACACCTTC. It is translated as CASSFKTEVYGYTF.

The CDR3 DNA reads as TGTGCCAGCAGTTGGTACAACTATGGCTACACCTTC. Its protein product is CASSWYNYGYTF. The chain joins TRBV28 to TRBJ1-2; D gene ambiguous. The CDR3 consists of 12 residues. Looked up from germline, CDR1 is MDHEN and CDR2 is SYDVKM. The V and J ends lost 4 bases and 2 bases respectively, with 5 bases between them.

The V and J genes are TRBV28 and TRBJ2-7; D unclear. Per germline, CDR1 MDHEN and CDR2 SYDVKM. This CDR3 spans 11 amino acids. Trimming removed 3 bases from V and 4 bases from J, with 4 bases in between. CDR3 protein: CASSLKYEQYF. The CDR3 nucleotides are TGTGCCAGCAGTTTGAAGTACGAGCAGTACTTC.

The chain has TRBV15 and TRBJ1-1; no clear D gene. CDR1 is LNHNV, CDR2 YYDKDF, per germline (reference sequence). V lost 3 bases and J 4 bases, leaving 6 bases between the germline ends. The CDR3 runs to 12 residues. The CDR3: CATSSRGTEAFF. As DNA, the CDR3 is TGTGCCACCAGCAGCCGGGGCACTGAAGCTTTCTTT.

The genes are TRBV18 and TRBJ2-3; D gene ambiguous. Germline-derived CDR1 and CDR2 are KGHSH and LQKENI. Trimming took off 3 bases at V and 0 bases at J, with 7 bases between the two ends. CDR3 size: 14 residues. In nucleotides, the CDR3 is TGTGCCAGCTCACCGGCGGTCAGCACAGATACGCAGTATTTT. Protein: CASSPAVSTDTQYF.

The chain joins TRBV28 to TRBJ2-2, with D possibly being TRBD2 (7 bases). V dropped 5 bases and J dropped 2 bases, with 12 bases sitting between them. The germline V gene has CDR1 MDHEN and CDR2 SYDVKM. The CDR3 loop spans 15 amino acids. The CDR3 DNA reads TGTGCCAGCAGTCCAACGGGGGGCAACACCGGGGAGCTGTTTTTT. It translates to CASSPTGGNTGELFF.

This clone was found once. The chain recombines TRBV18 with TRBJ1-3; D not resolved. V lost 2 bases and J lost 4, with 15 bases in between. Germline values: CDR1 KGHSH, CDR2 LQKENI. The CDR3 extends over 16 amino acids. CDR3 region: CASSPDLRSSGNTIYF. CDR3 sequence (DNA): TGTGCCAGCTCACCAGACCTTAGGTCTTCCGGAAACACCATATATTTT.